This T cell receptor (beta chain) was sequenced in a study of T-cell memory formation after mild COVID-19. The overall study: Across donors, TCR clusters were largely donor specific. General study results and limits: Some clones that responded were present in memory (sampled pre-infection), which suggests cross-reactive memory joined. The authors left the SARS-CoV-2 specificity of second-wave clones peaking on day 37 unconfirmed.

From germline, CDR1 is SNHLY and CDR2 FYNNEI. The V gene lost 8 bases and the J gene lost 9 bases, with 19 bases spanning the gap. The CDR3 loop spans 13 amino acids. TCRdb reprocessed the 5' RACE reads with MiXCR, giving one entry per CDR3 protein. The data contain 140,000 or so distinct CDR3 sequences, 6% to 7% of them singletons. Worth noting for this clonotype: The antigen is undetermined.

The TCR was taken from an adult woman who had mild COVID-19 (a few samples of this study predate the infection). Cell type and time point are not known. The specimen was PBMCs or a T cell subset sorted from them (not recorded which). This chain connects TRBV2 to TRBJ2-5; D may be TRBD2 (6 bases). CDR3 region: CASGDLFGGAQYF. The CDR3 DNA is TGTGCCAGCGGGGACTTATTTGGCGGGGCCCAGTACTTC. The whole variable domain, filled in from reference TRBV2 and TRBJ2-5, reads EPEVTQTPSHQVTQMGQEVILRCVPISNHLYFYWYRQILGQKVEFLVSFYNNEISEKSEIFDDQFSVERPDGSNFTLKIRSTKLEDSAMYFCASGDLFGGAQYFGPGTRLLVL.